This TCR beta chain came from a study of blood T cell repertoires in COVID-19. Study-wide context: Samples representing acute and convalescent COVID-19 were sourced from the United States, Italy and Spain. Sources were T cells, B-cell-depleted T cells, or PBMCs; the material itself was cDNA or gDNA.

Sequencing used immunoSEQ multiplex PCR; TCRdb keeps in-frame clones, though not all of them. The table includes over 95,000 clones, about four fifths detected once. The CDR3 totals 17 residues. Looked up from germline, CDR1 is MDHEN and CDR2 is SYDVKM. The V gene end was trimmed by 6 bases and the J gene end by 2 bases; junction bases not matched to a gene: 6. The sequencing sample was made of peripheral blood. The TCR comes from a woman of 80 years or more with active or convalescent COVID-19. The rearrangement uses TRBV28 and TRBJ2-6; TRBD2 agrees at 11 bases. The CDR3 DNA is TGTGCCAGCAGAAGAACTAGCGGGAGCACTGGGGCCAACGTCCTGACTTTC. Translating gives CASRRTSGSTGANVLTF. Full variable domain (missing parts from reference TRBV28 and TRBJ2-6): DVKVTQSSRYLVKRTGEKVFLECVQDMDHENMFWYRQDPGLGLRLIYFSYDVKMKEKGDIPEGYSVSREKKERFSLILESASTNQTSMYLCASRRTSGSTGANVLTFGAGSRLTVL.